This T cell receptor beta chain originates from a study of blood T cell repertoires in COVID-19. The assay was immunoSEQ multiplex PCR, and TCRdb's table has in-frame clones only and misses some. The sample includes tens of thousands of clones, roughly four fifths seen only once; the top ten take 25% to 30%. The clonotype comes from a human donor in a cohort sampled during active COVID-19. The sequenced sample was peripheral blood.

The CDR3 nucleotides read TGTGCCAGCAGTGGTGGGGCGGAAACTGCCACAGATACGCAGTATTTT. Encoded protein: CASSGGAETATDTQYF. The chain recombines TRBV6-1 with TRBJ2-3; TRBD1 is a possible D gene (5 bases). The V gene's germline CDR1 is MNHNS and CDR2 SASEGT. The CDR3 covers 16 residues. Trimming cost V 4 bases and J 2 bases, with 16 bases left between them.